This T cell receptor beta chain comes out of a study of T cell changes during pregnancy in multiple sclerosis. Germline V lookup: CDR1 MGHDK, CDR2 SYGVNS. The V and J ends lost 6 bases and 0 bases respectively, with 13 bases between them. The CDR3 has 15 amino acids. Profiling relied on immunoSEQ multiplex PCR, and the TCRdb table lists in-frame clones only, not all of them. Altogether some 76,000 clones are present, around 90% being singletons, with the ten largest covering about 0.3%. The sample here was CD4+ T cells from peripheral blood mononuclear cells, taken after pregnancy. The rearrangement links TRBV25-1 to TRBJ2-3; D possibly corresponds to TRBD2 (5 bases). The source is a female donor with multiple sclerosis, enrolled in a pregnancy study. The CDR3 is CASRISGRSTDTQYF. For the CDR3, the DNA is TGTGCCAGCAGGATAAGCGGAAGAAGCACAGATACGCAGTATTTT.